This T cell receptor (beta chain) was identified during a study of cytomegalovirus exposure and HLA in healthy donors. General observations from the study: The tendency of first-cohort TCR clusters to co-occur in the roughly 110 validation repertoires emerged from a later analysis.

For this clone: Its antigen is not identified.

Assay: immunoSEQ multiplex PCR; the TCRdb copy retains only in-frame clones and omits some. The sample lists more than 250,000 clones, 75% to 90% seen once, with about 0.8% in the top ten. What was sequenced was PBMCs. This sequence was found in a woman aged 18-29 years in good health and CMV-seronegative.

For the CDR3, the DNA is TGTGCCAGCAGCTTGCCCCACAGAACAGATACGCAGTATTTT. It encodes CASSLPHRTDTQYF. V gene TRBV11-2 combines with J gene TRBJ2-3; D is unresolved. The germline V gene encodes CDR1 SGHAT and CDR2 FQNNGV. V lost 3 bases, J lost 3 bases, and 10 bases lay in between. The CDR3 is 14 residues long. The complete variable domain, with remaining parts taken from reference TRBV11-2 and TRBJ2-3, reads EAGVAQSPRYKIIEKRQSVAFWCNPISGHATLYWYQQILGQGPKLLIQFQNNGVVDDSQLPKDRFSAERLKGVDSTLKIQPAKLEDSAVYLCASSLPHRTDTQYFGPGTRLTVL.